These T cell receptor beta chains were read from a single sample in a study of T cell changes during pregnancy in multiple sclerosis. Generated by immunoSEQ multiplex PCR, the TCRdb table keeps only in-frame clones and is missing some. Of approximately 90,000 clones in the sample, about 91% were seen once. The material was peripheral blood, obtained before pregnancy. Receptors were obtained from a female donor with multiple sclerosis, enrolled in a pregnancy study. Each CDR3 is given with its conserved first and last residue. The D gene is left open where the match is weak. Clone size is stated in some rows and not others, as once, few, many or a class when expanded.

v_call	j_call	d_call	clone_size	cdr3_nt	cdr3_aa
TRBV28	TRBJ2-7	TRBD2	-	TGTGCCAGCAGCCGTGGACTAGCGGAACTATCCTACGAGCAGTACTTC	CASSRGLAELSYEQYF
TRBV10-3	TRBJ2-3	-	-	TGTGCCATAAAATCCGGCGGGACCACAGATACGCAGTATTTT	CAIKSGGTTDTQYF
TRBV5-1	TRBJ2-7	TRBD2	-	TGCGCCAGCAGCTTCCTCACTAGCGGGCGTTCCTACGAGCAGTACTTC	CASSFLTSGRSYEQYF
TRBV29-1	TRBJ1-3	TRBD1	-	TGCAGCGGCGAGGGGGCGGGAGGAAACACCATATATTTT	CSGEGAGGNTIYF
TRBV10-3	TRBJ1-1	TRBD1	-	TGTGCCATCAGTGAAGGGGGGCAGGGGGAACCTGAAGCTTTCTTT	CAISEGGQGEPEAFF
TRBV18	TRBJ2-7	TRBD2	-	TGTGCCAGCTCACCCGGAGCGACTAGCGGCTACGAGCAGTACTTC	CASSPGATSGYEQYF
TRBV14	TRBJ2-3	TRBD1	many	TGTGCCAGCAGCCTGATGACAGGGTTGAACACAGATACGCAGTATTTT	CASSLMTGLNTDTQYF
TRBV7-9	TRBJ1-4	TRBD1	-	TGTGCCAGCAGCTTAGTCGCCAGGGGGAATGAAAAACTGTTTTTT	CASSLVARGNEKLFF
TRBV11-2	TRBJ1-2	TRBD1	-	TGTGCCAGCAGCTTAGCAGGGGGCTATGGCTACACCTTC	CASSLAGGYGYTF
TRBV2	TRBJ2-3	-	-	TGTGCCAGCACGACGGCAGGGAATTTAGAGTATTTT	CASTTAGNLEYF
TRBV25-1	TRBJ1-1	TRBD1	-	TGTGCCAGCAGTGAACGTCTGGGACAGGGGGCGTACACTGAAGCTTTCTTT	CASSERLGQGAYTEAFF
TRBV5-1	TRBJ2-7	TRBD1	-	TGCGCCAGCAGCTTGCAGGGGGCGATTTACGAGCAGTACTTC	CASSLQGAIYEQYF
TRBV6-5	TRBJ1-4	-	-	TGTGCCAGCAGTTACGGCCGCGGGGACAATGAAAAACTGTTTTTT	CASSYGRGDNEKLFF
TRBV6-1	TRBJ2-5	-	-	TGTGCCAGCAGTAGAAGGGAGCCTGATGAGACCCAGTACTTC	CASSRREPDETQYF
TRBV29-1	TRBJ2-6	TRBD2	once	TGCAGCGTCCGGACTAGCGGGAGGAGTGGGGCCAACGTCCTGACTTTC	CSVRTSGRSGANVLTF
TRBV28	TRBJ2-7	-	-	TGTGCCAGCATTAACAGGGCCTCCTACGAGCAGTACTTC	CASINRASYEQYF
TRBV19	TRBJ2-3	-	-	TGTGCCAGTAGTATGCCAGGGGTTCGCACAGATACGCAGTATTTT	CASSMPGVRTDTQYF
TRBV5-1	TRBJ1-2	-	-	TGCGCCAGCAGCTTGGCTTCCCCCCAGATTTCGGAGAATGGCTACACCTTC	CASSLASPQISENGYTF
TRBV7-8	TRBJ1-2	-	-	TGTGCCAGCAGGGAGGGGTTCGGTAACTATGGCTACACCTTC	CASREGFGNYGYTF
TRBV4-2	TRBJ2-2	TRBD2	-	TGTGCCAGCAGCCTCAGCGGGGGGGTCAACACCGGGGAGCTGTTTTTT	CASSLSGGVNTGELFF
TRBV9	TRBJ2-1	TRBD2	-	TGTGCCAGCAGCCACCGTCTAGCGGGGGGGGCCTACAATGAGCAGTTCTTC	CASSHRLAGGAYNEQFF
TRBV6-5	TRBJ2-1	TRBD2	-	TGTGCCAGCAGTTACTCGCCTAGCGGGAACATTGAGCAGTTCTTC	CASSYSPSGNIEQFF
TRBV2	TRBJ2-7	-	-	TGTGCCAGCTCCCAGGGGAATATCCCTTACGAGCAGTACTTC	CASSQGNIPYEQYF
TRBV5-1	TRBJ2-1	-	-	TGCGCCAGCAGCCCTCCCCCCCGACAGACCGCCAATGAGCAGTTCTTC	CASSPPPRQTANEQFF
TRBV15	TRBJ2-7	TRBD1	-	TGTGCCACCAGCAGAGATAGAGCACTTAGACAGGGAGCATACGAGCAGTACTTC	CATSRDRALRQGAYEQYF
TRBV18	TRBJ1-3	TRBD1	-	TGTGCCAGCTCACCCCTCGGACAGGGGGCCACCTCTGGAAACACCATATATTTT	CASSPLGQGATSGNTIYF
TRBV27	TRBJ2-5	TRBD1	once	TGTGCCAGCAGTGCCGGGACAGGGGGCTTTAGGGAGACCCAGTACTTC	CASSAGTGGFRETQYF
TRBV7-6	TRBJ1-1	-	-	TGTGCCAGCAGCTTAGGCGTCGGAGAGAACACTGAAGCTTTCTTT	CASSLGVGENTEAFF
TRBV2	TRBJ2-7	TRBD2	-	TGTGCCAGCAGTGACTCGGCGACTAGCCAAATGAGCTACGAGCAGTACTTC	CASSDSATSQMSYEQYF
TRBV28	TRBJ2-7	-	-	TGTGCCAGCAGGCCAGGGATCTCCTACGAGCAGTACTTC	CASRPGISYEQYF
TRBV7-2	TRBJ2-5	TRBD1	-	TGTGCCAGCAGCTTAGGCGTCGGCCAGGGGGAAGAGACCCAGTACTTC	CASSLGVGQGEETQYF
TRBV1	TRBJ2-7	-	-	TGCACCAGCAGCCAAGATGGGACTAGCGGGAGGCGGAGACCCTACGAGCAGTACTTC	CTSSQDGTSGRRRPYEQYF
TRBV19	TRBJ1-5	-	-	TGTGCCAGTAGTATAAAGGGAGCGGGCAATCAGCCCCAGCATTTT	CASSIKGAGNQPQHF
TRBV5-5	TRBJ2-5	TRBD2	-	TGTGCCAGCAGCTTGGAGGTAGCGGGGATCCGGGAGACCCAGTACTTC	CASSLEVAGIRETQYF
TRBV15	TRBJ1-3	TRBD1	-	TGTGCCACCAGCAGAGGAAGGGGGCCTGGAAACACCATATATTTT	CATSRGRGPGNTIYF
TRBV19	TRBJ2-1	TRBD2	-	TGTGCCAGCCACACTAGCGGGACCTACAATGAGCAGTTCTTC	CASHTSGTYNEQFF
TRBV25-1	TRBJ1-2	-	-	TGTGCCAGCAGTGAAACTCTTACGGGAACCCATTATGGCTACACCTTC	CASSETLTGTHYGYTF
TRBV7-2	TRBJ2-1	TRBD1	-	TGTGCCAGCAGCTTAGACAGGGGCAATGAGCAGTTCTTC	CASSLDRGNEQFF
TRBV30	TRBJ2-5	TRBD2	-	TGTGCCTGGAGTGAGGGGCAAGTTAGCGGGGGGCCCGTGGGAGAGACCCAGTACTTC	CAWSEGQVSGGPVGETQYF
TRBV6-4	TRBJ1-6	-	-	TGTGCCAGCAGTGAGTCCCGGGGTCGAAATTCACCCCTCCACTTT	CASSESRGRNSPLHF
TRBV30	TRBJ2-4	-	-	TGTGCCTGGAGTGTACGGGACACCTTAGCCAAAAACATTCAGTACTTC	CAWSVRDTLAKNIQYF
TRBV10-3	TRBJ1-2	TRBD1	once	TGTGCCATCAGTGAGTCGGAGACAGGGGGCTTCTATGGCTACACCTTC	CAISESETGGFYGYTF
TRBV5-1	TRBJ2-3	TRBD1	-	TGCGCCAGCAGACCCAGGGGGCCGCGCACAGATACGCAGTATTTT	CASRPRGPRTDTQYF
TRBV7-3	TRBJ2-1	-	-	TGTGCCAGCAGCTCCGACTGGAGCTCCTACAATGAGCAGTTCTTC	CASSSDWSSYNEQFF
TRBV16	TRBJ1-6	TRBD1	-	TGTGCCAGCAGCCGGGACAGCCGGGATTCACCCCTCCACTTT	CASSRDSRDSPLHF
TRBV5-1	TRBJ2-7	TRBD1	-	TGCGCCAGCAGCCTAGGACAGGGGGCTTCCTACGAGCAGTACTTC	CASSLGQGASYEQYF
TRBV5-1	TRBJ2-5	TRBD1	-	TGCGCCAGCAGCTTCCCGACAGGGAGAGAAGAGACCCAGTACTTC	CASSFPTGREETQYF
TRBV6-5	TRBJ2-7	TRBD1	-	TGTGCCAGCAGTGGGGACAGGGTCCTCCGATACGAGCAGTACTTC	CASSGDRVLRYEQYF
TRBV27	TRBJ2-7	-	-	TGTGCCAGCAAGGGCAGGGTCATGAGGGAGCAGTACTTC	CASKGRVMREQYF